The 29 T cell receptor beta chains reported below all come from one sample, sequenced in a study of blood T cell repertoires in COVID-19. Only in-frame clones appear in the TCRdb table, and some are missing; sequencing was by immunoSEQ multiplex PCR. This table holds tens of thousands of clones, 85% to 90% found once. Sequenced material: peripheral blood. The source of these receptors is a man older than 75 with acute or convalescent COVID-19.

The chain is built from TRBV5-1 and TRBJ1-2, with D maybe TRBD1 (5 bases). Germline V gene sequence: CDR1 SGHRS, CDR2 YFSETQ. The germline V and J ends were trimmed by 4 bases and 6 bases, with 7 bases remaining between them. The CDR3 length is 11 residues. Written as DNA, the CDR3 is TGCGCCAGCAGCGGGGGGAATGGCTACACCTTC. It encodes CASSGGNGYTF.

The rearrangement joins TRBV7-9 to TRBJ2-4; possibly TRBD1 for D (6 bases). The CDR3 totals 16 residues. Trimming took off 5 bases at V and 9 bases at J, with 23 bases between the two ends. From germline, CDR1 is SEHNR and CDR2 FQNEAQ (reference sequence). CDR3 residues: CASSLQVLQEDSIQYF. The CDR3 region has the DNA TGTGCCAGCAGCCTTCAGGTCCTACAGGAGGACAGCATTCAGTACTTC.

The rearrangement joins TRBV15 to TRBJ1-5; 7 bases are a match to TRBD1. Unmatched junction bases numbered 17, after V lost 5 bases and J lost 10 bases. Germline assignment: CDR1 LNHNV and CDR2 YYDKDF (reference sequence). This CDR3 is built from 16 residues. CDR3 sequence reads: CATSPEPGTVFRPQHF. CDR3 nucleotides: TGTGCCACCAGCCCAGAGCCCGGGACAGTGTTTCGTCCCCAGCATTTT.

This chain uses TRBV23-1 with TRBJ2-7, with 7 bases matching TRBD1. TRBV23-1 is filed as an ORF, its function uncertain. The CDR3 covers 17 residues. Losses at the gene ends were 0 bases for V and 0 bases for J; bases not matched to a gene: 8. CDR3 amino acids: CASSQSVLGQPSYEQYF. CDR3 in DNA: TGCGCCAGCAGTCAATCGGTTCTGGGACAGCCCTCCTACGAGCAGTACTTC.

This chain uses TRBV14 with TRBJ2-7; the match to TRBD1 covers 8 bases. The CDR3 spans 15 residues. The V and J ends lost 1 base and 1 base, in that order; junction bases with no gene match: 3. Germline values: CDR1 SGHDN, CDR2 FVKESK. CDR3 in DNA: TGTGCCAGCAGCCAAGTAAGACAGGGGTCCTACGAGCAGTACTTC. Residues: CASSQVRQGSYEQYF.

The genes are TRBV6-7 and TRBJ2-3; 8 nucleotides agree with TRBD2. TRBV6-7 is labeled an ORF, and its function is uncertain. The CDR3 has 19 residues. The J segment lost 0 bases and the V segment lost 0 bases, leaving 11 bases of the junction unmatched. Here the CDR3 reads CASSYSRSGGPTSTDTQYF. The CDR3 DNA sequence: TGTGCCAGCAGTTACTCTCGAAGCGGGGGCCCCACTAGCACAGATACGCAGTATTTT.

This chain uses TRBV10-1 with TRBJ1-2, with D unclear. Per the germline V gene, CDR1 is WNHNN and CDR2 is SYGVQD (reference sequence). Trimming pared 8 bases from V and 9 bases from J, leaving 16 bases between. The CDR3 loop spans 12 amino acids. The CDR3 spells CASSDGVRSYTF. DNA for the CDR3: TGCGCCAGCTCGGACGGGGTTCGTAGCTACACCTTC.

The CDR3 DNA sequence: TGCGCCAGCAGCTTACAGGGCCTTGATGAAAAACTGTTTTTT. Amino acids: CASSLQGLDEKLFF. The V gene is TRBV5-1, the J gene TRBJ1-4; tentatively, D is TRBD1 (6 bases). The germline V gene encodes CDR1 SGHRS and CDR2 YFSETQ. The CDR3 is 14 residues long. The V and J ends lost 2 bases and 6 bases respectively, with 11 bases between them.

This clone has a single count. The chain joins TRBV10-3 to TRBJ2-1; 7 nucleotides line up with TRBD1. This CDR3 comprises 17 residues. CDR1 and CDR2 from the germline V gene are ENHRY and SYGVKD. V trimming: 0 bases; J trimming: 4 bases; junction bases outside the gene matches: 9. The CDR3 nucleotides are TGTGCCATCAGTGAGTCTGTCGACAGGGCTTTATACAATGAGCAGTTCTTC. Its translation: CAISESVDRALYNEQFF.

The chain uses TRBV11-3 and TRBJ2-2; unclear D gene. Germline CDR1 is SGHNT and CDR2 is YENEEA. Trimming pared 1 base from V and 8 bases from J, leaving 5 bases between. The CDR3 covers 12 residues. In DNA, the CDR3 is TGTGCCAGCAGCTTAGGAGCGGGGGAGCTGTTTTTT. Its protein is CASSLGAGELFF. The full variable domain, completed using reference TRBV11-3 and TRBJ2-2, is EAGVVQSPRYKIIEKKQPVAFWCNPISGHNTLYWYLQNLGQGPELLIRYENEEAVDDSQLPKDRFSAERLKGVDSTLKIQPAELGDSAVYLCASSLGAGELFFGEGSRLTVL.

V and J are TRBV6-5 and TRBJ2-7, with TRBD1 matching over 7 bases. The CDR3 is 13 amino acids. Germline V CDR1 and CDR2: MNHEY, SVGAGI. The ends lost 6 bases at V and 5 bases at J; junction bases unmatched: 7. The CDR3 loop reads CASRNRGNDEQYF. The CDR3 DNA reads as TGTGCCAGCAGAAACAGGGGTAACGACGAGCAGTACTTC.

The chain has TRBV6-5 and TRBJ2-2, with TRBD1 matching over 7 bases. The CDR3 runs to 15 residues. Germline loops: CDR1 MNHEY, CDR2 SVGAGI. Trimming at V came to 6 bases and at J to 4 bases, leaving 8 bases not matched to a gene. CDR3 protein: CASRTGTDFTGELFF. The CDR3 coding sequence is TGTGCCAGCAGAACCGGGACAGATTTCACCGGGGAGCTGTTTTTT.

This clone was seen a few times. This sequence joins TRBV6-1 and TRBJ1-5; the D gene is possibly TRBD1 (5 bases). The germline V gene encodes CDR1 MNHNS and CDR2 SASEGT. Trimming stripped 2 bases from V and 5 bases from J, with 16 bases between. The CDR3 is 16 residues long. CDR3 bases: TGTGCCAGCAGTGAAACCAGGGCCCGGTCCTATCAGCCCCAGCATTTT. Translated: CASSETRARSYQPQHF.

This chain joins TRBV25-1 and TRBJ2-5, with 7 bases identical to TRBD1. V lost 3 bases and J lost 5; bases outside the gene matches: 9. The CDR3 totals 15 residues. The germline gives CDR1 MGHDK, CDR2 SYGVNS. CDR3 sequence reads: CASSDGHRGLETQYF. DNA for the CDR3: TGTGCCAGCAGTGATGGGCACAGGGGTTTGGAGACCCAGTACTTC.

The table lists this clone with a count of one. The J gene is TRBJ2-1, the V gene TRBV6-5; possibly TRBD1 for D (6 bases). V was cut by 2 bases and J by 3 bases, with 14 bases left in between. The CDR3 contains 16 residues. Per the germline V gene, CDR1 is MNHEY and CDR2 is SVGAGI. The CDR3, as DNA: TGTGCCAGCAGTTACCGTCAGGGACACATCTACAATGAGCAGTTCTTC. Its protein is CASSYRQGHIYNEQFF.

The chain carries TRBV27 and TRBJ1-6; D possibly corresponds to TRBD1 (5 bases). Trimming took off 3 bases at V and 7 bases at J, with 13 bases between the two ends. The CDR3 extends over 15 amino acids. Germline assignment: CDR1 MNHEY and CDR2 SMNVEV (reference sequence). CDR3: CASSLYQGTNSPLHF. The DNA of the CDR3 is TGTGCCAGCAGTTTGTACCAGGGCACAAATTCACCCCTCCACTTT.

The chain couples TRBV2 to TRBJ2-2, with D tentatively TRBD2 (6 bases). Germline assignment: CDR1 SNHLY and CDR2 FYNNEI. V shed 6 bases and J shed 5 bases, with 13 bases lying between them. This CDR3 has 14 residues. Here the CDR3 reads CASRGGKVTGELFF. CDR3 bases: TGTGCCAGCAGGGGGGGAAAAGTGACCGGGGAGCTGTTTTTT.

The chain has TRBV18 and TRBJ2-7; TRBD1 might be the D (7 bases). Trimming removed 8 bases at V and 1 base at J, with 12 bases between. Germline loops: CDR1 KGHSH, CDR2 LQKENI. The CDR3 consists of 13 residues. The CDR3: CASAQGGSYEQYF. DNA of the CDR3: TGTGCCAGCGCCCAGGGGGGATCCTACGAGCAGTACTTC.

The chain recombines TRBV7-6 with TRBJ1-2; the D is unclear. The V gene lost 5 bases and the J gene lost 12 bases, with 31 bases spanning the gap. The germline V gene has CDR1 SGHVS and CDR2 FNYEAQ. The CDR3 totals 17 residues. CDR3: CASSRFSSLEILPEHTF. CDR3 DNA sequence: TGTGCCAGCAGCCGCTTTTCGTCCTTAGAAATCCTCCCGGAGCACACCTTC.

The chain recombines TRBV7-9 with TRBJ2-7; D not certain. V was clipped by 3 bases and J by 3 bases, with 6 bases between them. Germline values: CDR1 SEHNR, CDR2 FQNEAQ (reference sequence). CDR3 length equals 12 residues. The CDR3: CASSLGSYEQYF. DNA for the CDR3: TGTGCCAGCAGCTTGGGCAGCTACGAGCAGTACTTC.

The chain recombines TRBV3-1 (or the pseudogene TRBV3-2) with TRBJ1-2; D is perhaps TRBD1 (6 bases). From germline, CDR1 is LGHDT and CDR2 YNNKEL (reference sequence). This CDR3 comprises 15 residues. Deletions cut 4 bases from V and 1 base from J, with 13 bases between. This CDR3 reads CASSPLGGYNYGYTF. CDR3 DNA: TGTGCCAGCAGCCCTCTTGGGGGCTATAACTATGGCTACACCTTC.

The chain carries TRBV20-1 and TRBJ2-7; D remains unclear. The CDR3 runs 12 residues. Per germline, CDR1 DFQATT and CDR2 SNEGSKA (reference sequence). The V and J ends lost 3 bases and 4 bases respectively, with 10 bases between them. For the CDR3, the DNA is TGCAGTGCTAGTGCCACAGATTACGAGCAGTACTTC. This sequence encodes CSASATDYEQYF.

J is TRBJ2-7 and V is TRBV19; 8 positions agree with TRBD1. CDR1 is LNHDA and CDR2 is SQIVND in the germline V gene (reference sequence). Trimming removed 5 bases from V and 1 base from J; junction bases left unmatched: 4. This CDR3 is 14 amino acids long. CDR3 nucleotide sequence: TGTGCCAGTAGTCCGGGACAGGTTTCCTACGAGCAGTACTTC. Protein sequence: CASSPGQVSYEQYF.

This rearrangement joins TRBV5-1 to TRBJ1-5, with a possible D match to TRBD1 (5 bases). This CDR3 has 15 residues. V gave up 4 bases and J gave up 2 bases, with 13 bases separating them. Germline values: CDR1 SGHRS, CDR2 YFSETQ. The CDR3 bases are TGCGCCAGCAGCCCCCAGGGAGGAGGCAATCAGCCCCAGCATTTT. Translating it yields CASSPQGGGNQPQHF.

The chain carries TRBV5-4 and TRBJ2-2; 9 bases are a match to TRBD1. V was clipped by 4 bases and J by 0 bases; unmatched bases: 4. CDR3 length: 16 residues. Germline CDR1 is SGHNT and CDR2 is YYREEE (reference sequence). The CDR3: CASSSTGGANTGELFF. As DNA, the CDR3 is TGTGCCAGCAGCAGCACAGGGGGCGCGAACACCGGGGAGCTGTTTTTT.

The rearrangement uses TRBV19 and TRBJ2-2, with TRBD1 matching 7 bases. The length of the CDR3 is 15 residues. Losses at the gene ends were 7 bases for V and 5 bases for J; bases not matched to a gene: 10. Germline assignment: CDR1 LNHDA and CDR2 SQIVND (reference sequence). CDR3 sequence reads: CASTRQGSWTGELFF. The CDR3 DNA reads as TGTGCCAGTACCCGACAGGGAAGTTGGACCGGGGAGCTGTTTTTT.

The chain uses TRBV27 and TRBJ1-2, with 8 bases that match TRBD1. With V trimmed by 2 bases and J by 5 bases, 13 bases remained unmatched. The germline CDR1 and CDR2 sequences are MNHEY and SMNVEV (reference sequence). The CDR3 runs to 17 residues. The chain's CDR3 is CASSLVGFSGQGYGYTF. In DNA form, the CDR3 reads TGTGCCAGCAGTTTAGTTGGCTTTAGCGGACAGGGATATGGCTACACCTTC.

This clone was detected once. The V gene is TRBV28, the J gene TRBJ1-2, with D tentatively TRBD1 (5 bases). V was shortened by 5 bases and J by 8 bases, with 21 bases between the two germline ends. The CDR3 consists of 15 residues. The germline V gene encodes CDR1 MDHEN and CDR2 SYDVKM. The DNA for the CDR3 is TGTGCCAGCAGTCACGGGGGAGGGCAGGAAGGGGGCTACACCTTC. It specifies CASSHGGGQEGGYTF.

The V call is TRBV10-3, the J call TRBJ1-2, with D uncertain. The V gene's germline CDR1 is ENHRY and CDR2 SYGVKD. V shed 6 bases and J shed 7 bases, with 18 bases lying between them. CDR3 length: 14 residues. The DNA of the CDR3 is TGTGCCATCAGCCCACCCGAGCGGGTCAGTGGCTACACCTTC. Protein sequence: CAISPPERVSGYTF.